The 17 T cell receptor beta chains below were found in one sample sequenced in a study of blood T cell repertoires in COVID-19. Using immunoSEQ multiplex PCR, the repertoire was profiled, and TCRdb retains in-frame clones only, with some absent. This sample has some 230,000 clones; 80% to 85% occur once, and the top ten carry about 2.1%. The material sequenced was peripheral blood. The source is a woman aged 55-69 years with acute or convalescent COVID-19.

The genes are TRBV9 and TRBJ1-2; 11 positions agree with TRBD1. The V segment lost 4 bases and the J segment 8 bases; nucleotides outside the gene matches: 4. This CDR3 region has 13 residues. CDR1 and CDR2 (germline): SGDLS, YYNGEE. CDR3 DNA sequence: TGTGCCAGCAGCAAGGGACAGGGGGACGGCTACACCTTC. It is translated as CASSKGQGDGYTF.

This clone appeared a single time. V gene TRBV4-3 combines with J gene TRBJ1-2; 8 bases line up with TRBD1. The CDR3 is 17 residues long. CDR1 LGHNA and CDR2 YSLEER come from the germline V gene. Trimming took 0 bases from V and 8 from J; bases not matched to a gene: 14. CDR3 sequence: CASSQDARTGKAGGYTF. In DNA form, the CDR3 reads TGCGCCAGCAGCCAAGATGCCCGGACAGGGAAAGCGGGGGGCTACACCTTC.

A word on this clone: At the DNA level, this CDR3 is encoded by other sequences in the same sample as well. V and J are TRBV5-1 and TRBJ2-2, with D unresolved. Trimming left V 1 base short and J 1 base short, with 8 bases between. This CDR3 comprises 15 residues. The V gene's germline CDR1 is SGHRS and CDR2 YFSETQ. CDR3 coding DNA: TGCGCCAGCAGCTTGTCTGGGCAGAACACCGGGGAGCTGTTTTTT. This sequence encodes CASSLSGQNTGELFF.

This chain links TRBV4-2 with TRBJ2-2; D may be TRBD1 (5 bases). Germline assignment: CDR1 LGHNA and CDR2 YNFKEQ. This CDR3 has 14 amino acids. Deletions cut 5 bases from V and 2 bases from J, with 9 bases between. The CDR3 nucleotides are TGTGCCAGCAGCTTAGACAGTAACACCGGGGAGCTGTTTTTT. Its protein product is CASSLDSNTGELFF.

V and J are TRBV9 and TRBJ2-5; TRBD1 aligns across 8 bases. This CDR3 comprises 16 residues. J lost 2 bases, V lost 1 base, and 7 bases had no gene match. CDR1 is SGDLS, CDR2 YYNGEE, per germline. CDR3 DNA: TGTGCCAGCAGCGTACGACAGGGGTTACCTCAAGAGACCCAGTACTTC. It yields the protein CASSVRQGLPQETQYF.

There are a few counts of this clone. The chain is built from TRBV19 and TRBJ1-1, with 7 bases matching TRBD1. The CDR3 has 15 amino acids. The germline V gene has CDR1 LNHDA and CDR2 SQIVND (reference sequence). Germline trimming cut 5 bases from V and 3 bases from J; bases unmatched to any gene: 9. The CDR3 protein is CASSPTRQGDTEAFF. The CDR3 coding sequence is TGTGCCAGTAGTCCAACCCGACAGGGTGACACTGAAGCTTTCTTT.

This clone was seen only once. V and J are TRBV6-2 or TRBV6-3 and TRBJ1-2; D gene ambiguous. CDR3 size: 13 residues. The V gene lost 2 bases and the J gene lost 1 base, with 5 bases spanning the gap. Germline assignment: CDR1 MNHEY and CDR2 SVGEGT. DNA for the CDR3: TGTGCCAGCAGTTACGCGGTTAACTATGGCTACACCTTC. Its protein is CASSYAVNYGYTF.

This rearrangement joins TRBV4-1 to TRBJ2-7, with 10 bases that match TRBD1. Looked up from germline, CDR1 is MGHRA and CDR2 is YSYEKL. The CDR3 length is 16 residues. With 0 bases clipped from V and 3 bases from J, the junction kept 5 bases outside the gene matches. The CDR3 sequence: CASSQDPGDRGYEQYF. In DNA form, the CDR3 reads TGCGCCAGCAGCCAAGATCCGGGGGACAGGGGCTACGAGCAGTACTTC.

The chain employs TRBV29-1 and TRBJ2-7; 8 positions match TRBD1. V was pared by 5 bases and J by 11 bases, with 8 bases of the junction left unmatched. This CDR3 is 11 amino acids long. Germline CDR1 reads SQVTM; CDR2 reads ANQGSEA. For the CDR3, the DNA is TGCAGCGTTAGAGGGACAGGTGCTGAGTACTTC. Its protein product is CSVRGTGAEYF.

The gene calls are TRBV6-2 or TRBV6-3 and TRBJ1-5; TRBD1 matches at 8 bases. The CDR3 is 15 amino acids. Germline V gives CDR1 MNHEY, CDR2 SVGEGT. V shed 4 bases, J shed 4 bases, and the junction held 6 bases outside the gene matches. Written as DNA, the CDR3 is TGTGCCAGCAGTTCCTATGGACAGGGTAATCAGCCCCAGCATTTT. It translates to CASSSYGQGNQPQHF.

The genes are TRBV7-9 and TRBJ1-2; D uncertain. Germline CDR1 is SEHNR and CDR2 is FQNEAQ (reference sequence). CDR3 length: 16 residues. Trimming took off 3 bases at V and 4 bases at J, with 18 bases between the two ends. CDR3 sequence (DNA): TGTGCCAGCAGCTTTAGTGGACTGGAAGGAACCTATGGCTACACCTTC. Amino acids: CASSFSGLEGTYGYTF. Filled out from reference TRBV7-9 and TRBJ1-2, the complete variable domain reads DTGVSQNPRHKITKRGQNVTFRCDPISEHNRLYWYRQTLGQGPEFLTYFQNEAQLEKSRLLSDRFSAERPKGSFSTLEIQRTEQGDSAMYLCASSFSGLEGTYGYTFGSGTRLTVV.

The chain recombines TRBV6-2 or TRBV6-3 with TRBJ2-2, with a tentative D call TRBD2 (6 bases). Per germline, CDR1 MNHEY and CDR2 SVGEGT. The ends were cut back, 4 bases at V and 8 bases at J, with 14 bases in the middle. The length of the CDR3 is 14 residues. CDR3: CASSFGTLSGELFF. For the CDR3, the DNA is TGTGCCAGCAGTTTCGGGACTCTTTCTGGGGAGCTGTTTTTT.

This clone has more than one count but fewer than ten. The CDR3 sequence: CASSLVQGSFEKLFF. CDR3 nucleotides: TGTGCCAGCAGCCTTGTCCAGGGGTCATTTGAAAAACTGTTTTTT. The chain carries TRBV14 and TRBJ1-4; D may be TRBD1 (6 bases). CDR3 length: 15 residues. CDR1 and CDR2 (germline): SGHDN, FVKESK. The germline V and J ends were trimmed by 4 bases and 7 bases, with 16 bases remaining between them.

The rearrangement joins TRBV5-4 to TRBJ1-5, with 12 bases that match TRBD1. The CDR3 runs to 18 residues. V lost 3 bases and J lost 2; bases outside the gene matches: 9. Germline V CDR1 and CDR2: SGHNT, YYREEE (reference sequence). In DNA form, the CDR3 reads TGTGCCAGCAGCTGGGGACAGGGGGCGCGAAGGGGCAATCAGCCCCAGCATTTT. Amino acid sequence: CASSWGQGARRGNQPQHF.

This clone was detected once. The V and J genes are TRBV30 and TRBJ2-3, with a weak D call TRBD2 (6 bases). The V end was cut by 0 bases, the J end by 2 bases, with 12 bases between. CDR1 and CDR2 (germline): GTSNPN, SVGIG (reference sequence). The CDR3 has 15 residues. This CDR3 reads CAWSVHAGLTDTQYF. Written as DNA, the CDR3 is TGTGCCTGGAGTGTACACGCGGGGCTCACAGATACGCAGTATTTT.

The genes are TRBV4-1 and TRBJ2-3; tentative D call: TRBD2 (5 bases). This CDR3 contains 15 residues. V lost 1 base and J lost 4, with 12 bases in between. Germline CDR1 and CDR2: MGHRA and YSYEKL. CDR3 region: CASSQGYSASDTQYF. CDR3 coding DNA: TGCGCCAGCAGCCAAGGCTATAGCGCTTCAGATACGCAGTATTTT.

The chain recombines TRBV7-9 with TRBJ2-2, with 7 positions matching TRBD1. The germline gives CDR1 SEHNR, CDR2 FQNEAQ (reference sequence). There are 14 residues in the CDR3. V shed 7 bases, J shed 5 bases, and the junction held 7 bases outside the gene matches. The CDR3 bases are TGTGCCAGCAACACCCAGGGGGATACCGGGGAGCTGTTTTTT. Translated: CASNTQGDTGELFF.